This record looks at one TCR beta chain sequence and its context. This clonotype came up many times. Its antigen is unknown. No qualities accompany the bases; no much larger clone lies one base away. TCRdb lists the instrument as Illumina HiSeq 2500. Quantitative 5'-RACE with molecular barcodes was the method used to prepare the TCR beta libraries. On the authors' methods: Disease-linked TCR variants were identified with a new computational method built on a probabilistic model of VDJ rearrangement. TCRdb trimmed the raw reads at Q25, called clones with MiXCR and kept productive beta chains. When rows share a CDR3 protein, they turn into one entry using the most common DNA and genes. For this entry, the V and J calls and clone size follow TCRdb and not the study's own pipeline. The sample table lists 300,000 to 350,000 distinct CDR3 sequences, around 10% of them with a count of one. Jointly, the top ten make up about 10% of the sample.

This specimen belongs to a study of CD8 T cells in ankylosing spondylitis (dated by TCRdb to about 2017). The study in broad terms: To find TCR variants linked to disease, the study profiled T cell receptor beta repertoires in ankylosing spondylitis patients and healthy donors. The full study cohort comprised 25 ankylosing spondylitis patients and 85 to 120 healthy donors. Peripheral blood samples were taken, and synovial fluid was additionally collected from ankylosing spondylitis patients.

CDR1 and CDR2 are read off the germline V gene as MNHEY and SVGEGT. The CDR3 numbers 15 residues from cysteine through phenylalanine. The retained sequence is limited to the CDR3, 45 bases, with the frame set at the first base. V has 8 bases trimmed and J has 5 bases trimmed; junction bases matching no gene number 7. General conclusions and limits of the study: Some of the motif variants had been reported before in the synovial fluid and blood of reactive arthritis patients, a finding that suggests common disease-initiation mechanisms. Significant enrichment of the disease-linked clones was reported in matched synovial fluid samples from ankylosing spondylitis patients. In peripheral blood, the disease-linked clones were found at relatively low frequencies and had a CD8+ phenotype. Blood from ankylosing spondylitis patients appeared to be characterized by a TCR beta motif composed of about 8 highly homologous amino acid variants.

This receptor chain uses TRBV6-2 or TRBV6-3 and TRBJ2-1; 12 central nucleotides agree with TRBD2. The sample comprised blood, either unsorted or a sorted T cell fraction (not recorded which). The clonotype was recovered from a female donor with ankylosing spondylitis or in good health (not recorded which). The CDR3: CASRGLAGLDNEQFF. The DNA reads as follows: TGTGCCAGCCGCGGACTAGCGGGACTAGACAATGAGCAGTTCTTC.